This T cell receptor beta chain was recovered during a study of blood T cell repertoires in COVID-19. Looking at the study overall: There were acute and convalescent COVID-19 samples, and they came from the United States, Italy and Spain. In each case, the material was cDNA or gDNA derived from T cells, B-cell-depleted T cells, or PBMCs.

Germline V gives CDR1 MDHEN, CDR2 SYDVKM. V dropped 2 bases and J dropped 0 bases, with 8 bases sitting between them. The CDR3 has 15 amino acids. Authors' data handling: Reference gene primer amplification gave nucleated cell count estimates. The assay was immunoSEQ multiplex PCR, and TCRdb's table has in-frame clones only and misses some. That table is the source of V, J and clone size, and D and trimming were worked out from the DNA. The sample includes 75,000 to 90,000 clones, around 88% of them seen just once. Sequencing used peripheral blood. The V gene is TRBV28, the J gene TRBJ1-5, with D possibly being TRBD1 (5 bases). This sequence was found in a man aged 50 to 60 with active COVID-19. The CDR3 DNA is TGTGCCAGCAGTTTAGATCAGGGTAGCAATCAGCCCCAGCATTTT. This encodes CASSLDQGSNQPQHF.